This T cell receptor beta chain was captured in a study of blood T cells in healthy people across ages. This CDR3 spans 12 amino acids. From germline, CDR1 is SQVTM and CDR2 ANQGSEA. The V gene lost 6 bases and the J gene lost 6 bases, with 13 bases spanning the gap. This clonotype has just a few counts. Together with a sample-barcoded 5' primer, a J-beta primer mix was included in a second PCR lasting 7 to 11 cycles. A template-switch adaptor containing 12 random nucleotides labeled each cDNA molecule. TCRdb processed the 5' RACE reads anew with MiXCR; each CDR3 protein has one entry. The data show some 710,000 distinct CDR3 sequences, with roughly 46% seen just once and around 18% held by the top ten.

The clonotype comes from an elderly man in good health. The genes are TRBV29-1 and TRBJ2-3; D is perhaps TRBD1 (6 bases). The sample taken for sequencing was blood. The CDR3 protein is CSVQGLGDTQYF. As DNA, the CDR3 is TGCAGCGTACAGGGTTTGGGGGATACGCAGTATTTT.